This TCR beta chain was documented in a study of beta chain features in type 1 diabetes. By way of CD45RO/CCR7/CD25/CD127/CD95/CD27, the CD4+ regulatory, stem cell-like memory, central memory and naive cells were sorted. Reverse transcribing all isolated RNA meant expressed TCRB transcripts were sequenced. Sequencing used immunoSEQ multiplex PCR; TCRdb keeps in-frame clones, though not all of them. The sample records a few hundred thousand clones, roughly 9.8% being singletons. As for this clone: Its antigen is not known.

Notes on the study in general: Shorter TCRB CDR3s, moderately but significantly so, were found in Type 1 diabetes patients in all four CD4+ subsets.

The length of the CDR3 is 15 residues. V dropped 1 base and J dropped 4; count of bases not matched to a gene: 4. The germline CDR1 and CDR2 sequences are MNHNS and SASEGT. The chain joins TRBV6-1 to TRBJ2-5; 9 bases agree with TRBD2. The receptor's source is a young man with type 1 diabetes. The sample consisted of central memory CD4+ T cells from blood. In nucleotides, the CDR3 is TGTGCCAGCAGTGAAGGTAGCGGGAGACGAGAGACCCAGTACTTC. Encoded protein: CASSEGSGRRETQYF.